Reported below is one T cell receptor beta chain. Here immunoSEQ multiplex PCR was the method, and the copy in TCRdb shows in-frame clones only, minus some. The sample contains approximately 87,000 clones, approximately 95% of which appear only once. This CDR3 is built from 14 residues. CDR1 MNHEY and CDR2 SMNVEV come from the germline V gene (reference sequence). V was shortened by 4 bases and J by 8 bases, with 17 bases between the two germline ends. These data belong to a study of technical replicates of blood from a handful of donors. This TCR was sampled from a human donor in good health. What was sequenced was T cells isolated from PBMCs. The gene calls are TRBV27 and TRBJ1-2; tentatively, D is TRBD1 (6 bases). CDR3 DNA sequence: TGTGCCAGCAGTTCTACAGGGAGCCCAGAGGGCTACACCTTC. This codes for CASSSTGSPEGYTF.